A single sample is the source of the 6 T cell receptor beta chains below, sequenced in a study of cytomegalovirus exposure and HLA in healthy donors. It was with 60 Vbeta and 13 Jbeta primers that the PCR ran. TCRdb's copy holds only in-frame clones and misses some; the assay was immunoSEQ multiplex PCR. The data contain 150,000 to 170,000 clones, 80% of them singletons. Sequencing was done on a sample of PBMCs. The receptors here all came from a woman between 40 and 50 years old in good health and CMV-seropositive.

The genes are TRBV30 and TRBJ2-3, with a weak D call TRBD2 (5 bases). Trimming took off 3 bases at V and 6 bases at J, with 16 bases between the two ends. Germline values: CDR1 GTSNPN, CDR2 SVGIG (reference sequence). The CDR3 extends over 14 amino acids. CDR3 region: CAWRSGSDVDTQYF. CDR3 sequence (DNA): TGTGCCTGGAGATCGGGGTCTGATGTGGATACGCAGTATTTT. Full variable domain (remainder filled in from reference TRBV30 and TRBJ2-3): SQTIHQWPATLVQPVGSPLSLECTVEGTSNPNLYWYRQAAGRGLQLLFYSVGIGQISSEVPQNLSASRPQDRQFILSSKKLLLSDSGFYLCAWRSGSDVDTQYFGPGTRLTVL.

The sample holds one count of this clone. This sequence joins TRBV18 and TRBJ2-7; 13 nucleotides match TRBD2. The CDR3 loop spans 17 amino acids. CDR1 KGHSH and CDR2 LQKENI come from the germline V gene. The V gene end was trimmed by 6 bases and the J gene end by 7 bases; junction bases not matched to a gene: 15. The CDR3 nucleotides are TGTGCCAGCTCGAGGACTAGCGGGAGTAGTGGCCCCGATGAGCAGTACTTC. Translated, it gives CASSRTSGSSGPDEQYF.

Here the CDR3 DNA reads TGTGCCAGCAGCAAAGAACTGTCGGGCGGGAGGGCCAAAAACATTCAGTACTTC. Encoded protein: CASSKELSGGRAKNIQYF. The chain couples TRBV11-2 to TRBJ2-4; 8 bases agree with TRBD2. V lost 5 bases to trimming and J lost 1 base; unmatched junction nucleotides: 13. Germline CDR1 reads SGHAT; CDR2 reads FQNNGV. The CDR3 contains 18 residues.

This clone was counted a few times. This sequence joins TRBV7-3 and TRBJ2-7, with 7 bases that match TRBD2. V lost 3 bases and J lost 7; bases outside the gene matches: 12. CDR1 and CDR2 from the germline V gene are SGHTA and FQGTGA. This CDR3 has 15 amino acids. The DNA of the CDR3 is TGTGCCAGCAGCTTTGACTCTAGCGGCCAAGGGGAGCAGTACTTC. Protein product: CASSFDSSGQGEQYF.

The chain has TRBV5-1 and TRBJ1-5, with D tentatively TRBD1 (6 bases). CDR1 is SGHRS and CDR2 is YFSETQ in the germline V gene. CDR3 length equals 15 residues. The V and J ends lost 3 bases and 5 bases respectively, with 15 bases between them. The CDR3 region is CASSWEGTRDQPQHF. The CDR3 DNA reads TGCGCCAGCAGCTGGGAAGGGACACGCGATCAGCCCCAGCATTTT.

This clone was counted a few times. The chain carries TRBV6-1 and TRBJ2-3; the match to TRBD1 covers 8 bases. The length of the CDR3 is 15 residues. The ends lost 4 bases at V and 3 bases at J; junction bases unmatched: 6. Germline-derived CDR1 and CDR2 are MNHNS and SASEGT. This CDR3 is CASSVIQGGTDTQYF. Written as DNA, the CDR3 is TGTGCCAGCAGTGTGATACAGGGGGGAACAGATACGCAGTATTTT.